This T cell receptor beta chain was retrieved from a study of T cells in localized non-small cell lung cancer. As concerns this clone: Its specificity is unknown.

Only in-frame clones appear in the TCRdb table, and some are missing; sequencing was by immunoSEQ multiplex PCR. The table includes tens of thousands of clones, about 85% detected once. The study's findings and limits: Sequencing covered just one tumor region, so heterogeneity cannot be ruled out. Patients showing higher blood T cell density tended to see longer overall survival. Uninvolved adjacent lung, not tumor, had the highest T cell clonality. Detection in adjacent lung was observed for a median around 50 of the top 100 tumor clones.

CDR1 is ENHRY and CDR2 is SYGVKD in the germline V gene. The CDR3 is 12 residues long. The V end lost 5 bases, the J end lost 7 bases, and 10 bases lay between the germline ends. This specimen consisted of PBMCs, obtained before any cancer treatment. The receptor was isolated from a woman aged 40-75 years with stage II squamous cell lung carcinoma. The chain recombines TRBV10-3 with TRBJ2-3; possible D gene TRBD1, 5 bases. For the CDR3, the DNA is TGTGCCATCAGTAAGCCAGGGAATACGCAGTATTTT. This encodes CAISKPGNTQYF.